This T cell receptor beta chain was sequenced for a study of T cell responses to AZD1222 COVID-19 vaccine (dated by TCRdb to the early 2020s). About the investigation overall: TCR sequencing covered 233 trial participants: 200 to 220 given two doses of AZD1222 and 26 given two doses of MenACWY control vaccine. Trial participants were enrolled by age into 18-55, 56-69 and 70-plus year subgroups, with roughly 160, 29 and 62 TCR-sequenced participants respectively.

V sheds 6 bases and J sheds 14 bases, leaving 17 bases between their ends. Counted from cysteine to phenylalanine, this CDR3 has 12 amino acids. The retained sequence is limited to the CDR3, 36 bases, with the frame set at the first base. According to the germline V gene, CDR1 reads MNHEY and CDR2 reads SVGAGI. Details on this clone: The clone's antigen remains unknown. No base-level quality is on record; no much larger clone is a single base apart.

The time point label, read with the paper, signifies: sample from adult after SARS-CoV-2 infection, after symptom onset. A couple of convalescent COVID-19 patients, sampled after symptom onset from adults with prior SARS-CoV-2 infection, were also TCR-sequenced for comparison. Overall results and qualifications from the work: The whole spike protein was spanned by vaccine-associated CD4 TCRs, and dominant responses were seen in regions 160-218 and 743-854. The 56-69-year group was small, and its depth increase did not reach significance, likely because of low power. Conclusions about previously exposed vaccinees are limited, since just 5 to 7 AZD1222 recipients were seropositive for SARS-CoV-2 at baseline. Participants were mostly white British, with more females than males. The authors suggested clonal diversity may have been underestimated. Spike-specific TCR breadth and depth rose significantly after two AZD1222 doses compared with day 0 and with MenACWY recipients. Reportedly, almost half of the unique spike-specific TCRs recognized epitopes lying outside the regions that are mutated in the B.1.351 and B.1.1.7 variants. No day 14 peak-response samples were available, so repertoires were characterized only after the peak T cell response.

The CDR3 regions of human TCRbeta chains were subjected to immunosequencing. In the original analysis: Repertoire TCRs were checked for matches against a reference library of SARS-CoV-2-specific TCRs that had been generated using the MIRA antigen-specificity platform. Breadth was defined as the fraction of unique TCRs that were SARS-CoV-2-associated. Depth was defined as the fraction of total T cells that were SARS-CoV-2-associated. Using the MIRA data, every spike-specific TCR was mapped to the spike region that the TCR reacted to and assigned to either a CD4 or a CD8 class. Log10-transformed breadth and depth values were compared by one-way ANOVA with Sidak's multiple comparisons tests. TCRdb obtained this table from immuneACCESS and retained in-frame rearrangements with V and J assigned. These tables miss some clones; where compared with another copy, unresolved V genes account for less than half of the shortfall, and the remainder is unexplained. That table supplies the V and J calls and clone size; D and trimming were determined from the DNA. For this sample there are about 150,000 clones; 70% to 90% appear just once. Of the sample, 6.9% falls within the top ten clones.

This TCR came from an adult who had recovered from COVID-19. The chain is made from TRBV6-5 and TRBJ2-1; the D gene is unclear. Sequencing used peripheral blood, obtained after recovery from COVID-19. At the DNA level, the sequence is TGTGCCAGCAGCGTGCCGGGTCCTGGGAAGTTCTTC. Protein translation: CASSVPGPGKFF.